This T cell receptor beta chain was retrieved from a study of vaccination effects on CD4 cells after COVID-19. About the research overall: Sampling occurred a median 72 days post second dose, range 14 to 241.

Sequencing was performed with immunoSEQ multiplex PCR; in TCRdb, only in-frame clones are kept and a portion is missing. The table includes approximately 25,000 clones, about 83% detected once. Looked up from germline, CDR1 is SGHNT and CDR2 is YYREEE (reference sequence). The CDR3 extends over 15 amino acids. Trimming took 0 bases from V and 3 from J, leaving 12 bases between them. The study's findings and limits: After vaccination, at late timepoints, clones induced by infection and by vaccine contracted markedly.

A few counts support this clone. No antigen is known for it. Ahead of sequencing, the ViraFEST assay grew antigen-specific CD4+ T cells using viral peptide pools. The culture ran for about 11 days, and then CD4+ T cells were isolated. Participants received two doses of either the BNT162b2 or mRNA-1273 vaccine. The TCR was taken from a human donor who received a COVID-19 vaccine. Some clones in this sample may be carry-over from other donors' samples. The chain uses TRBV5-4 and TRBJ1-2; D is unclear. Specimen: CD4+ T cells from PBMCs cultured with HCoV-NL63 spike peptides, collected after COVID-19 vaccination. The chain's CDR3 is CASSLEGRTYYGYTF. The CDR3 region has the DNA TGTGCCAGCAGCTTGGAGGGCAGAACCTACTATGGCTACACCTTC. The variable domain in full, with the rest retrieved from reference TRBV5-4 and TRBJ1-2, is ETGVTQSPTHLIKTRGQQVTLRCSSQSGHNTVSWYQQALGQGPQFIFQYYREEENGRGNFPPRFSGLQFPNYSSELNVNALELDDSALYLCASSLEGRTYYGYTFGSGTRLTVV.